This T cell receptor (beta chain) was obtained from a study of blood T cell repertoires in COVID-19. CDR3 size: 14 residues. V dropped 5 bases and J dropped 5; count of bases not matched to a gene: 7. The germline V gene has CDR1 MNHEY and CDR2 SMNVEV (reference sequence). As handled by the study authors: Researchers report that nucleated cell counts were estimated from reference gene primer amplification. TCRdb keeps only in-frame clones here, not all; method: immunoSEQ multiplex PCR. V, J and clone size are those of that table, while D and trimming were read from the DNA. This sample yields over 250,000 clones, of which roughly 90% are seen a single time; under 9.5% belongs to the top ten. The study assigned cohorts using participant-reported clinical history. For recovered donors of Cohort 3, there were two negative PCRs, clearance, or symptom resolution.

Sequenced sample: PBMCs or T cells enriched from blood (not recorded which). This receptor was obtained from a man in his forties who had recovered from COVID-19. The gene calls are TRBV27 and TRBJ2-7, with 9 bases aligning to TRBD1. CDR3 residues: CASSDRGGSDEQYF. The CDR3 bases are TGTGCCAGCAGTGACAGGGGGGGGTCCGACGAGCAGTACTTC.